The rows below give T cell receptor beta chains drawn from one sample of a study of identifying expanded T cells in peripheral blood. Libraries were prepared by immunoSEQ multiplex PCR; TCRdb keeps only in-frame clonotypes and omits some of them. The sample includes about 85,000 clones, approximately 90% of them seen just once. Sequencing input: blood. These receptors all come from a person aged 18-69 years in good health. The CDR3 runs from the conserved cysteine through the conserved F or W. The D gene is left open where the match is weak. Not every row has a clone size; where given, it reads once, few, many or a size class.

>.|TRBV7-9|TRBJ1-2|TRBD1
TGTGCCAGCAGTTCGAGACAGGGAACGGGCTATGGCTACACCTTC
CASSSRQGTGYGYTF
>.|TRBV6-5|TRBJ2-7|TRBD2
TGTGCCAGCAGTTACGGACTAGCGGGTGGCCCCTGGCAGCAGTACTTC
CASSYGLAGGPWQQYF
>once|TRBV19|TRBJ1-5|.
TGTGCCAGTAGTAGGCAGGGTAATCAGCCCCAGCATTTT
CASSRQGNQPQHF
>.|TRBV18|TRBJ2-7|.
TGTGCCAGCTCACCCACACTAACCTACGAGCAGTACTTC
CASSPTLTYEQYF
>.|TRBV6-5|TRBJ1-2|TRBD1
TGTGCCAGCAGTCCGGACAGGGGAAAAAGCTACACCTTC
CASSPDRGKSYTF
>.|TRBV19|TRBJ1-4|.
TGTGCCAGTAGTATCACGGCAGGGTACGAACTGTTTTTT
CASSITAGYELFF
>.|TRBV15|TRBJ2-7|TRBD1
TGTGCCACCAGCAGAGAACAGGGGGCGGACGAGCAGTACTTC
CATSREQGADEQYF
>.|TRBV4-2|TRBJ2-5|.
TGTGCCAGCAGCCAAGAAACTAGGGGAGAGACCCAGTACTTC
CASSQETRGETQYF
>.|TRBV4-3|TRBJ2-5|TRBD1
TGCGCCAGCAGCCAGGGACAGGGGCGGGAGACCCAGTACTTC
CASSQGQGRETQYF
>few|TRBV29-1|TRBJ2-3|TRBD2
TGCAGCGTTGAAGATCTTGGGCTAGCGGAGCCGTCGGAATCCACAGATACGCAGTATTTT
CSVEDLGLAEPSESTDTQYF
>.|TRBV7-9|TRBJ2-3|.
TGTGCCAGCAGCTTAGCGGCGGGCGTCACAGATACGCAGTATTTT
CASSLAAGVTDTQYF
>.|TRBV5-6|TRBJ2-5|TRBD2
TGTGCCAGCAGCTTGGGCGGCGGGGGGGCTGAGACCCAGTACTTC
CASSLGGGGAETQYF
>.|TRBV7-2|TRBJ1-3|TRBD1
TGTGCCAGCAGCTTCGGACAGGGGTTGCTTGGAAACACCATATATTTT
CASSFGQGLLGNTIYF
>.|TRBV4-3|TRBJ1-1|.
TGCGCCAGCAGCCAAGACTTGATCGGGTCGAGCACTGAAGCTTTCTTT
CASSQDLIGSSTEAFF
>.|TRBV15|TRBJ2-7|.
TGTGCCACCAGCAGAGATCAGCCGTGGAGCGAGCAGTACTTC
CATSRDQPWSEQYF
>.|TRBV7-2|TRBJ2-5|TRBD2
TGTGCCAGCAGCTTCCAGGGAAGCGGGGGGGAGGAGACCCAGTACTTC
CASSFQGSGGEETQYF
>.|TRBV7-2|TRBJ2-6|TRBD1
TGTGCCGGGGGGACAGGGGGTTACTCTGGGGCCAACGTCCTGACTTTC
CAGGTGGYSGANVLTF
>.|TRBV7-6|TRBJ1-5|.
TGTGCCAGCAGTCCCCAGTCGGGTCAGCCCCAGCATTTT
CASSPQSGQPQHF
>once|TRBV10-2|TRBJ2-5|TRBD2
TGCGCCAGCAGCGAGCGGGGGGTGCAAGAGACCCAGTACTTC
CASSERGVQETQYF
>.|TRBV9|TRBJ2-1|TRBD2
TGTGCCAGCAGCCCCTCGGGACTACCTACGAATGAGCAGTTCTTC
CASSPSGLPTNEQFF
>.|TRBV29-1|TRBJ1-5|.
TGCAGCGTTCGTGAAGGGATGGGTCAGCCCCAGCATTTT
CSVREGMGQPQHF
>.|TRBV14|TRBJ2-1|.
TGTGCCAGCAGCCAAGATATAGGGGGGGCCTACAATGAGCAGTTCTTC
CASSQDIGGAYNEQFF
>.|TRBV6-5|TRBJ2-1|.
TGTGCCAGCAGTTACGGCCAGGACTTCTACAATGAGCAGTTCTTC
CASSYGQDFYNEQFF
>.|TRBV19|TRBJ2-1|.
TGTGCCAGTAGAAGGGGAACAGCCGCCTACAATGAGCAGTTCTTC
CASRRGTAAYNEQFF
>.|TRBV5-6|TRBJ1-2|TRBD1
TGTGCCAGCAGCTTGAGGACAGGGTATGGCTACACCTTC
CASSLRTGYGYTF
>.|TRBV29-1|TRBJ2-3|.
TGCAGCGTTGAAGATCGGCTAGCGACTAGCACAGATACGCAGTATTTT
CSVEDRLATSTDTQYF
>.|TRBV11-2|TRBJ2-7|.
TGTGCCACCAGGGGTTTAGCTCCGAGGACCTACGAGCAGTACTTC
CATRGLAPRTYEQYF
>medium-sized|TRBV2|TRBJ2-5|TRBD2
TGTGCCAGCAGTAGGGACTACTCAGAGACCCAGTACTTC
CASSRDYSETQYF
>.|TRBV14|TRBJ1-1|TRBD1
TGTGCCAGCAGCCGAAGGCGGACAGGGAAGTTTGAAGCTTTCTTT
CASSRRRTGKFEAFF
>.|TRBV19|TRBJ1-2|.
TGTGCCAGTAGTAGGCAGACAGTAAACTATGGCTACACCTTC
CASSRQTVNYGYTF
>.|TRBV7-2|TRBJ1-2|TRBD1
TGTGCCAGCAGCTTTTGGGACAGAGTCGGCGGCTACACCTTC
CASSFWDRVGGYTF
>.|TRBV7-2|TRBJ2-5|TRBD2
TGTGCCAGCAGCTGGACGTTAGCGGGGGGGACCGGGGCCCAGTACTTC
CASSWTLAGGTGAQYF
>.|TRBV7-2|TRBJ2-3|.
TGTGCCAGCAGCGCCAGGGGCAGGGGAGATACGCAGTATTTT
CASSARGRGDTQYF
>.|TRBV13|TRBJ2-5|TRBD2
TGTGCCAGCAGCTCACAGACTAGCGGGGGGGAACACTTC
CASSSQTSGGEHF
>.|TRBV7-9|TRBJ2-5|.
TGTGCCAGCAGCTTGAGGGTCCCAGAGACCCAGTACTTC
CASSLRVPETQYF
>.|TRBV5-4|TRBJ1-6|TRBD1
TGTGCCAGCAGCTTGAGAGGACAGGGGGTACGTTCACCCCTCCACTTT
CASSLRGQGVRSPLHF
>.|TRBV19|TRBJ1-1|.
TGTGCCAGTAGTAGAAAAGGACAGTACTCTTACATGAACACTGAAGCTTTCTTT
CASSRKGQYSYMNTEAFF
>.|TRBV15|TRBJ2-1|.
TGTGCCACCAGCACCCTATGGGGGGTGGAGTACAATGAGCAGTTCTTC
CATSTLWGVEYNEQFF
>.|TRBV7-6|TRBJ2-1|.
TGTGCCAGCAGCGCAGCCGGACGAGCCCCTAATGAGCAGTTCTTC
CASSAAGRAPNEQFF
>.|TRBV7-9|TRBJ2-1|TRBD1
TGTGCCAGCAGCACCCGGACAGGGGGCATATACAATGAGCAGTTCTTC
CASSTRTGGIYNEQFF
>.|TRBV11-3|TRBJ2-3|.
TGTGCCAGCAGCTTAGGCCGCCTTGATACGCAGTATTTT
CASSLGRLDTQYF
>once|TRBV27|TRBJ2-1|TRBD2
TGTGCCAGCAGTTTAGGGCTAGCGGGGAAACACAATGAGCAGTTCTTC
CASSLGLAGKHNEQFF
>.|TRBV2|TRBJ1-1|.
TGTGCCAGCACGGGGGAGGGGAACACTGAAGCTTTCTTT
CASTGEGNTEAFF
>.|TRBV30|TRBJ2-3|TRBD1
TGTGCCTGGAGTCTAGGGACAGTTAGCACAGATACGCAGTATTTT
CAWSLGTVSTDTQYF
>.|TRBV5-1|TRBJ2-1|TRBD2
TGCGCCAGCAGCGCGACTAGCGGGAGTGGCAATGAGCAGTTCTTC
CASSATSGSGNEQFF
>.|TRBV30|TRBJ2-7|.
TGTGCCTGGAGGTTTCAGGGAAACTACGAGCAGTACTTC
CAWRFQGNYEQYF
>.|TRBV7-9|TRBJ1-1|.
TGTGCCAGCAGCTTAGCTCAGGGGTCCAGGACTGAAGCTTTCTTT
CASSLAQGSRTEAFF
>.|TRBV4-3|TRBJ2-1|.
TGCGCCAGCAGCCAAGAGGCTAACAATGAGCAGTTCTTC
CASSQEANNEQFF
>.|TRBV6-5|TRBJ2-5|TRBD1
TGTGCCAGCAGTTACAGGTCAGGGGGAGAGACCCAGTACTTC
CASSYRSGGETQYF
>few|TRBV2|TRBJ1-5|.
TGTGCCAGCAGTCTGGCAGGTGGGAGAGATAGCAATCAGCCCCAGCATTTT
CASSLAGGRDSNQPQHF
>.|TRBV5-6|TRBJ1-1|.
TGTGCCAGCAGCTTGGGGCCAAAAAACACGAACACTGAAGCTTTCTTT
CASSLGPKNTNTEAFF
>.|TRBV7-2|TRBJ1-2|.
TGTGCCAGCAGCCCTAGACCGGGAAACTATGGCTACACCTTC
CASSPRPGNYGYTF